The clone carrying this T cell receptor beta chain occurred many times. Its specificity is not known. CDR1 is SEHNR and CDR2 is FQNEAQ in the germline V gene (reference sequence). V was trimmed by 8 bases and J by 5 bases, leaving 9 bases between them. This CDR3 is built from 11 residues. TCR beta CDR3 sequences were amplified from RNA transcripts. A first-round RT-PCR of the TCR CDR3 used the HTBI primer set. TCRdb reprocessed the multiplex PCR reads with MiXCR, giving one entry per CDR3 protein. The table has under 450,000 distinct CDR3 sequences, 15% to 19% seen once. This record belongs to a study of T cells in Graves' hyperthyroidism and ophthalmopathy. Study results and limitations: Blood also contained most expanded thyroid clonotypes above 0.001. Ophthalmopathy and stable hyperthyroidism were told apart by a 13 V-J model.

It was considered stable Graves' hyperthyroidism when ophthalmopathy did not progress within 18 months. Any patient presenting with uncontrolled infection, other autoimmune disease, pregnancy or lactation was left out. The source material was blood. This clonotype was obtained from a woman aged 18-29 years with Graves' hyperthyroidism. V usage is TRBV7-9 and J usage is TRBJ2-5; D remains ambiguous. The CDR3 sequence: CASGSGETQYF. The CDR3 DNA is TGTGCCAGCGGATCCGGGGAGACCCAGTACTTC.